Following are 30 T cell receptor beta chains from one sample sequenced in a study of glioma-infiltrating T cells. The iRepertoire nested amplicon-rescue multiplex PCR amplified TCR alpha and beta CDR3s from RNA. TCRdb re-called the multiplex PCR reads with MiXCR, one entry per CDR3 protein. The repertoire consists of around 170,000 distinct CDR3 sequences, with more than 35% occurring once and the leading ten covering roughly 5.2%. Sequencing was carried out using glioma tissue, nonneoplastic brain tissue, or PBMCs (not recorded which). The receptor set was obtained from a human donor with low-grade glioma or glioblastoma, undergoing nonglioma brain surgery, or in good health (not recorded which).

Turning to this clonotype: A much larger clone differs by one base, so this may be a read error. The CDR3 region is CSARDWTSNQHQHF. CDR3 sequence (DNA): TGCAGTGCTAGAGATTGGACTAGCAATCAGCACCAGCATTTT. The chain joins TRBV20-1 to TRBJ1-5; D remains ambiguous. Germline loops: CDR1 DFQATT, CDR2 SNEGSKA (reference sequence). The length of the CDR3 is 14 residues.

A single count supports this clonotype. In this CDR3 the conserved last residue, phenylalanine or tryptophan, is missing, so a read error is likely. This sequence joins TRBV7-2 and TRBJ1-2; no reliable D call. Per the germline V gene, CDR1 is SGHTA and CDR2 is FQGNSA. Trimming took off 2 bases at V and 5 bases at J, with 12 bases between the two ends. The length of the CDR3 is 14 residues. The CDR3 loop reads CASSLLKTDYGYTS. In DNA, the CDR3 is TGTGCCAGCAGCTTATTAAAAACGGATTATGGCTACACCTCC.

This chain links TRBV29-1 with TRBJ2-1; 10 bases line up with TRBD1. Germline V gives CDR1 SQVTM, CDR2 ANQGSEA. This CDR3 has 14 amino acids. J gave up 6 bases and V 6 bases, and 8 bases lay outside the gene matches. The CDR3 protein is CSVAGQGGGNEQFF. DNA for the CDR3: TGCAGCGTAGCCGGACAGGGGGGGGGCAATGAGCAGTTCTTC.

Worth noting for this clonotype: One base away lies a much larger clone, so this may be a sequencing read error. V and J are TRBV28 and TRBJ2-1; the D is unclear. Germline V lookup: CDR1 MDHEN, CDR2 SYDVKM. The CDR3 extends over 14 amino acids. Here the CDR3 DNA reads TGTGCCAGCGGTTTGAGTAGTCACTACAATGAGCAGTTCTTC. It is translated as CASGLSSHYNEQFF.

CDR3 region: CASSYRTETSEQFF. In nucleotides, the CDR3 is TGTGCCAGCAGTTATAGAACAGAGACGAGTGAGCAGTTCTTC. The chain joins TRBV2 to TRBJ2-1; D uncertain. The germline CDR1 and CDR2 sequences are SNHLY and FYNNEI. Between the trimmed V and J ends, which lost 5 bases and 9 bases, there was a span of 17 bases. The CDR3 extends over 14 amino acids.

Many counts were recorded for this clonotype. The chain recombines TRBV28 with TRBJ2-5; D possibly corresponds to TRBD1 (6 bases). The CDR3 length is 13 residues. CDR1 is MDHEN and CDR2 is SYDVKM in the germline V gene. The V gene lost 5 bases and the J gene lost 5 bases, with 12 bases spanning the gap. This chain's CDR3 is CASSGQRWETQYF. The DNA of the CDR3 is TGTGCCAGCAGTGGACAGAGATGGGAGACCCAGTACTTC.

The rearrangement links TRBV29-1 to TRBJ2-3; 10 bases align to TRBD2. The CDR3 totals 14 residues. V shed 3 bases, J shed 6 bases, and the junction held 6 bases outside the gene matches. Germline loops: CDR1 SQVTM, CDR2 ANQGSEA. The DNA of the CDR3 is TGCAGCGTTGAGTCTAGCGGGAGCCTCGATACGCAGTATTTT. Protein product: CSVESSGSLDTQYF.

The CDR3 spells CATSDLYSDIPNEQFF. Here the CDR3 DNA reads TGTGCCACCAGTGATCTCTATTCGGACATCCCCAATGAGCAGTTCTTC. J is TRBJ2-1 and V is TRBV24-1, with D perhaps TRBD1 (5 bases). The CDR3 spans 16 residues. V lost 3 bases and J lost 6, with 17 bases in between. CDR1 is KGHDR and CDR2 is SFDVKD in the germline V gene.

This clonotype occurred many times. CDR3 amino acids: CASSQEREQYF. Written as DNA, the CDR3 is TGTGCCAGCAGCCAAGAAAGGGAGCAGTACTTC. The chain joins TRBV3-1 to TRBJ2-7, with D unresolved. The V gene's germline CDR1 is LGHDT and CDR2 YNNKEL (reference sequence). The CDR3 sequence is 11 residues long. The V end lost 0 bases, the J end lost 7 bases, and 4 bases lay between the germline ends.

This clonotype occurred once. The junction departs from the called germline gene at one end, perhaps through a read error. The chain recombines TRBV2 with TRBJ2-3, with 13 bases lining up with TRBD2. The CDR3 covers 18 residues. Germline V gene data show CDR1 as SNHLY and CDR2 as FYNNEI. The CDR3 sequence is CASRPRTSGSPFTDTQYF. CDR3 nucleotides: TGCGCCAGCAGACCGCGGACTAGCGGGAGCCCCTTCACAGATACGCAGTATTTT.

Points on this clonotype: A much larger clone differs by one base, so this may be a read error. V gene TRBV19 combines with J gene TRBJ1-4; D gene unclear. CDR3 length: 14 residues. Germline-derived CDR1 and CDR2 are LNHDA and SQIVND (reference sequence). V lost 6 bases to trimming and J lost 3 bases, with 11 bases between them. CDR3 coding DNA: TGTGCCAGTAGAAGTGCGACACCTAATGAAAAACTGTTTTTT. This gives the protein CASRSATPNEKLFF. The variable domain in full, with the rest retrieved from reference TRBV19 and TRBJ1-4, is DGGITQSPKYLFRKEGQNVTLSCEQNLNHDAMYWYRQDPGQGLRLIYYSQIVNDFQKGDIAEGYSVSREKKESFPLTVTSAQKNPTAFYLCASRSATPNEKLFFGSGTQLSVL.

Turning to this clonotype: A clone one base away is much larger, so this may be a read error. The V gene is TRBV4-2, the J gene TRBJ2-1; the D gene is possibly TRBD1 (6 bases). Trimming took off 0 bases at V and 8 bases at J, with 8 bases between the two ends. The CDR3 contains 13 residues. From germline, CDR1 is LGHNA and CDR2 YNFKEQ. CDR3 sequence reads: CASSQDGGYEQFF. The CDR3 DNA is TGTGCCAGCAGCCAAGATGGGGGCTATGAGCAGTTCTTC.

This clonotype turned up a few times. CDR3 coding DNA: TGTGCCAGCACCACAGGGGCCTTGAATGCTTTCTTT. Translating gives CASTTGALNAFF. The chain has TRBV12-3 or TRBV12-4 and TRBJ1-1; TRBD1 matches at 7 bases. The junction had 10 bases not matched to a gene; V was cut back by 7 bases and J by 11 bases. The CDR3 is 12 residues long.

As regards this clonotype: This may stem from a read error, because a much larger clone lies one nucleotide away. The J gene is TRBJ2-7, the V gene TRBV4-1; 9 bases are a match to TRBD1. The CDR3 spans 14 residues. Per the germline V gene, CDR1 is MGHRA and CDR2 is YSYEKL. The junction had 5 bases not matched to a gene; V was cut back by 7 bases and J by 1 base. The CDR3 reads CASTTGTGSYEQYF. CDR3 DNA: TGCGCCAGCACCACCGGGACAGGGTCCTACGAGCAGTACTTC.

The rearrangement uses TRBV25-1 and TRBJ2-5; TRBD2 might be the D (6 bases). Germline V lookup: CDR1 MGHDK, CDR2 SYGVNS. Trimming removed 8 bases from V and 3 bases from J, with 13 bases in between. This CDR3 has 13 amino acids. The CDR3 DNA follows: TGTGCCAGCGGACGACTAGAGGAAGAGACCCAGTACTTC. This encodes CASGRLEEETQYF.

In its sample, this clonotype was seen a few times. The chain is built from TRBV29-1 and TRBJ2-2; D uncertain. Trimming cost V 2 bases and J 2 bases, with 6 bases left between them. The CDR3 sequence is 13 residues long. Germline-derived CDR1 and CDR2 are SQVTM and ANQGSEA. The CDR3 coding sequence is TGCAGCGTTGAATGGGTAAACACCGGGGAGCTGTTTTTT. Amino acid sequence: CSVEWVNTGELFF.

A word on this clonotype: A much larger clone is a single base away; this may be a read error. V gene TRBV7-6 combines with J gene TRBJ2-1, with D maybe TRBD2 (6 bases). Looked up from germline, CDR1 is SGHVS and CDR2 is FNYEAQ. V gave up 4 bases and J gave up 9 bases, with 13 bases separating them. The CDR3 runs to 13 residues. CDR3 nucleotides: TGTGCCAGCAGCTCAAGTCTAGCGTCTGAGCAGTTCTTC. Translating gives CASSSSLASEQFF.

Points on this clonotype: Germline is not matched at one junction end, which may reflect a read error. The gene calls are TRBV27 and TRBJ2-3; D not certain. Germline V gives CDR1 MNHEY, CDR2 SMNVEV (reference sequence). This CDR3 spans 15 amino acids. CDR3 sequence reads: CASGLGDPLTDTQYF. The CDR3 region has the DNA TGTGCCAGCGGTTTAGGTGACCCCCTGACGGATACGCAGTATTTT.

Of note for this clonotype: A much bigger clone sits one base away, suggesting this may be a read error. CDR3 bases: TGTGCCAGTAGTACGAGGACTAACACTAAAGCTTTCTTT. Its protein is CASSTRTNTKAFF. V is TRBV19 and J is TRBJ1-1; no definite D call. The CDR3 loop spans 13 amino acids. Germline-derived CDR1 and CDR2 are LNHDA and SQIVND (reference sequence).

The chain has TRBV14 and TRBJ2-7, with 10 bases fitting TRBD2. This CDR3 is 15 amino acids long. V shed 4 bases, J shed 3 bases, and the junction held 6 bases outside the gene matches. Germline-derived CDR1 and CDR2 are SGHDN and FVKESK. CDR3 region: CASSPGTSVVYEQYF. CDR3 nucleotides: TGTGCCAGCAGCCCCGGGACTAGCGTTGTCTACGAGCAGTACTTC.

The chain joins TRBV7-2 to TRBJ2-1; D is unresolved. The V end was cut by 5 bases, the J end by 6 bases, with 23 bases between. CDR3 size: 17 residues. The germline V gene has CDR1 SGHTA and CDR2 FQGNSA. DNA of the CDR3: TGTGCCAGCAGCCCACCTTTGATTGGAGATATAGGCAATGAGCAGTTCTTC. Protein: CASSPPLIGDIGNEQFF.

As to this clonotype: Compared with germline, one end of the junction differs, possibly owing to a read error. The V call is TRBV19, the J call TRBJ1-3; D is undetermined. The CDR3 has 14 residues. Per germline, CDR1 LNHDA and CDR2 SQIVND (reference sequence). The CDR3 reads CASSVRSSRNTIYF. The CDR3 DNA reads TGTGCCAGTTCAGTCCGGTCCTCTAGAAACACCATATATTTT.

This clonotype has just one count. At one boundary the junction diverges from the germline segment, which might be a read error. The CDR3 DNA sequence: TGTGCCAGCAGTGGGACATGTAATCAGCCCAAGCATTTT. Protein product: CASSGTCNQPKHF. This chain joins TRBV2 and TRBJ1-5; D is possibly TRBD1 (5 bases). Germline-derived CDR1 and CDR2 are SNHLY and FYNNEI. The CDR3 consists of 13 residues.

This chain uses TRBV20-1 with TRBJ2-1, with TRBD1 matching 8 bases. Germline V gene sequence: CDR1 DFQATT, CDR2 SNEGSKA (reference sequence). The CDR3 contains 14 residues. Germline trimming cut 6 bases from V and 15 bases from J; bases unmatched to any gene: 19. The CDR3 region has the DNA TGCAGTGCGACAGGGGTGAAGAGGGCTCAGAAGCGGTTCTTC. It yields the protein CSATGVKRAQKRFF.

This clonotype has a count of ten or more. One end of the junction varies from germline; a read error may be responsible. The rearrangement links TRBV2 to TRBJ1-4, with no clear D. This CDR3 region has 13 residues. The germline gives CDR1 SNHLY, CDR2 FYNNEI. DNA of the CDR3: TGTGCCAGCGGTGACGGATATAATGAAAAACTGTTTTTT. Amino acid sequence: CASGDGYNEKLFF. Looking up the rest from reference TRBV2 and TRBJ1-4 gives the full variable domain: EPEVTQTPSHQVTQMGQEVILRCVPISNHLYFYWYRQILGQKVEFLVSFYNNEISEKSEIFDDQFSVERPDGSNFTLKIRSTKLEDSAMYFCASGDGYNEKLFFGSGTQLSVL.

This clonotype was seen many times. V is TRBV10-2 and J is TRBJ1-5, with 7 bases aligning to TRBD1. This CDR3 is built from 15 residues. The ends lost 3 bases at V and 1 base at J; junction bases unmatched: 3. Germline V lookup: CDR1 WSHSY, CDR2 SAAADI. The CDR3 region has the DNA TGCGCCAGCAGTGAAGGGACAGTGAGCAATCAGCCCCAGCATTTT. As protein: CASSEGTVSNQPQHF.

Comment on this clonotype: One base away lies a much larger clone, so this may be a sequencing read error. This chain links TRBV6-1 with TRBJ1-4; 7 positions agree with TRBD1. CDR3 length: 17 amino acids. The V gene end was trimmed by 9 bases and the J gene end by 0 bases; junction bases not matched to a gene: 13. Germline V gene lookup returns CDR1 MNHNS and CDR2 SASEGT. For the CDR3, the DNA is TGTGCCAGAAGTCGGCCTCCAGGACAGGCAACTAATGAAAAACTGTTTTTT. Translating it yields CARSRPPGQATNEKLFF.

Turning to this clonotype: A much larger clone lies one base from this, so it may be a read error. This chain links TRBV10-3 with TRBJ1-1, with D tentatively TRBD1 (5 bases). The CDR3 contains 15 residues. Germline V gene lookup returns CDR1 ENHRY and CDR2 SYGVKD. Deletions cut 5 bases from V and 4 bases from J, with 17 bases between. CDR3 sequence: CAISQGVGGFTEAFF. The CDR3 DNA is TGTGCCATCAGTCAAGGGGTTGGGGGGTTCACTGAAGCTTTCTTT.

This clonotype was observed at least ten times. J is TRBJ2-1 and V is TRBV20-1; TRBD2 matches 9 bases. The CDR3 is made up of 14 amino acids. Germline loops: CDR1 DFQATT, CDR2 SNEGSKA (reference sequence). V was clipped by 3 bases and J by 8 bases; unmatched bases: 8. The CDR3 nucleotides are TGCAGTGCTAGGCCCAGCGGGAGGTTGGATGAGCAGTTCTTC. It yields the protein CSARPSGRLDEQFF.

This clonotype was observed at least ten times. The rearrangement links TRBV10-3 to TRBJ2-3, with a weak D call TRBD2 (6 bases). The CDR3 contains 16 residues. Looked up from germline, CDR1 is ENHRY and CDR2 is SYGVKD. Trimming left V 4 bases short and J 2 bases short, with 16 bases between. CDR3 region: CAISAEGRLNTDTQYF. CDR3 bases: TGTGCCATCAGTGCGGAGGGGAGGTTGAACACAGATACGCAGTATTTT.